These 16 T cell receptor beta chains were sequenced from one sample in a study of graft-versus-host responses after intestinal transplantation. Processing released intraepithelial and lamina propria lymphocytes from the graft tissue. Assay used: immunoSEQ multiplex PCR; TCRdb lists only in-frame clones, some missing. This table holds more than 12,000 clones, roughly 68% found once. Material: ileum tissue, obtained approximately 780 days after intestinal transplantation. These receptors came from a human patient who received an intestinal transplant, so some T cells may come from the graft donor.

The J gene is TRBJ1-1, the V gene TRBV7-3, with D maybe TRBD1 (6 bases). Looked up from germline, CDR1 is SGHTA and CDR2 is FQGTGA. V dropped 4 bases and J dropped 2 bases, with 8 bases sitting between them. This CDR3 is built from 13 residues. The chain's CDR3 is CASSSGTNTEAFF. CDR3 nucleotide sequence: TGTGCCAGCAGCTCCGGGACAAACACTGAAGCTTTCTTT.

The genes are TRBV11-3 and TRBJ2-3; 9 bases fit TRBD2. With 4 bases clipped from V and 4 bases from J, the junction kept 12 bases outside the gene matches. The CDR3 covers 17 residues. CDR1 is SGHNT, CDR2 YENEEA, per germline. The CDR3 nucleotides are TGTGCCAGCAGCTCCCTGGGGCTAGCGGGAAGGGCAGATACGCAGTATTTT. It specifies CASSSLGLAGRADTQYF.

This chain connects TRBV5-1 to TRBJ2-3; 11 nucleotides align to TRBD1. Germline V gives CDR1 SGHRS, CDR2 YFSETQ. This CDR3 comprises 15 residues. V lost 4 bases and J lost 4; bases outside the gene matches: 5. For the CDR3, the DNA is TGCGCCAGCAGCGTAAGGACAGGGGGCGCAGATACGCAGTATTTT. The encoded protein is CASSVRTGGADTQYF.

The chain uses TRBV10-1 and TRBJ2-7; 11 bases map to TRBD1. CDR3 length: 13 amino acids. Germline CDR1 and CDR2: WNHNN and SYGVQD (reference sequence). With V trimmed by 1 base and J by 8 bases, 1 base remained unmatched. CDR3 in DNA: TGCGCCAGCAGTGAGTGGGACAGGGGGAAGCAGTACTTC. Its translation is CASSEWDRGKQYF.

Here the CDR3 DNA reads TGTGCCAGCAGTAAGACAGGGGAGTATTCACCCCTCCACTTT. Translated, it gives CASSKTGEYSPLHF. V is TRBV6-6 and J is TRBJ1-6, with 8 bases aligning to TRBD1. From germline, CDR1 is MNHNY and CDR2 SVGAGI (reference sequence). The V and J ends lost 5 bases and 8 bases, in that order; junction bases with no gene match: 5. The CDR3 is 14 amino acids.

A single count supports this clone. The V call is TRBV30, the J call TRBJ2-5; 9 positions match TRBD2. TRBJ2-7 matches the DNA end more closely, so the J call is doubtful. The CDR3 has 16 amino acids. CDR1 is GTSNPN, CDR2 SVGIG, per germline (reference sequence). The CDR3 DNA is TGTGCCTGGAGAGGGCAACTAGCGGGCAGCTCCTACGAGCAGTACTTC. Translation gives CAWRGQLAGSSYEQYF.

V and J are TRBV7-2 and TRBJ2-5, with D perhaps given as TRBD1 or TRBD2 (6 bases each). With the DNA end fitting TRBJ2-7 better, the J assignment may be wrong. Germline assignment: CDR1 SGHTA and CDR2 FQGNSA. The CDR3 has 14 residues. CDR3 loop: CASSLRDKIYEQYF. The CDR3 bases are TGTGCCAGCAGCCTGCGGGACAAAATCTACGAGCAGTACTTC.

The V call is TRBV30, the J call TRBJ2-5; the match to TRBD2 covers 11 bases. This CDR3 has 14 residues. The J segment lost 5 bases and the V segment lost 4 bases, leaving 6 bases of the junction unmatched. The germline V gene has CDR1 GTSNPN and CDR2 SVGIG (reference sequence). The chain's CDR3 is CAWKVAGGLETQYF. In DNA form, the CDR3 reads TGTGCCTGGAAGGTAGCGGGGGGGCTGGAGACCCAGTACTTC.

The chain recombines TRBV4-1 with TRBJ2-7, with a tentative D call TRBD1 (6 bases). Germline V gene lookup returns CDR1 MGHRA and CDR2 YSYEKL. The CDR3 consists of 17 residues. The V and J ends lost 1 base and 3 bases respectively, with 19 bases between them. Here the CDR3 reads CASSQVLVAGVVYEQYF. CDR3 sequence (DNA): TGCGCCAGCAGCCAAGTTCTTGTTGCAGGGGTGGTCTACGAGCAGTACTTC.

The chain links TRBV7-9 to TRBJ1-1; D is undetermined. With 1 base removed from V and 10 bases from J, the gap between germline ends came to 10 bases. CDR3 length: 12 amino acids. CDR1 and CDR2 (germline): SEHNR, FQNEAQ (reference sequence). The CDR3, as DNA: TGTGCCAGCAGCTTAGGAGTAGGTGGAGCTTTCTTT. Its translation is CASSLGVGGAFF.

The chain couples TRBV28 to TRBJ1-2; D is ambiguous. This CDR3 is 13 amino acids long. Trimming removed 4 bases at V and 3 bases at J, with 9 bases between. Germline V lookup: CDR1 MDHEN, CDR2 SYDVKM. The CDR3 loop is CASSSLGYYGYTF. The CDR3 coding sequence is TGTGCCAGCAGTTCGTTAGGGTACTATGGCTACACCTTC.

In the case of this clone: The germline gene is not matched at one end of the junction; a read error may be the cause. CDR3 in DNA: TGCGCCAGCAGTCTGGACAGCGGCGGTTTT. Translated, it gives CASSLDSGGF. The rearrangement links TRBV23-1 to TRBJ1-1, with D tentatively TRBD1 (6 bases). TRBV23-1 is noted as an ORF with a role that remains uncertain. CDR3 length: 10 residues.

This clone showed up just a few times. The CDR3 nucleotides are TGTGCCTGGAGCCCCCGGGGGCCCCCCGGGGAGCTGTTTTTT. Its protein is CAWSPRGPPGELFF. This sequence joins TRBV30 and TRBJ2-2; D is perhaps TRBD1 or TRBD2 (6 bases each). The CDR3 contains 14 residues. Trimming removed 3 bases from V and 6 bases from J, with 14 bases in between. Looked up from germline, CDR1 is GTSNPN and CDR2 is SVGIG (reference sequence).

This chain connects TRBV6-6 to TRBJ1-3; unclear D gene. CDR3 size: 14 residues. Germline values: CDR1 MNHNY, CDR2 SVGAGI (reference sequence). Trimming stripped 3 bases from V and 1 base from J, with 7 bases between. The DNA for the CDR3 is TGTGCCAGCAGTTATGCATCTTCTGGAAACACCATATATTTT. Its translation is CASSYASSGNTIYF.

This clone has just one count. J is TRBJ2-3 and V is TRBV5-1; 7 positions match TRBD1. CDR1 and CDR2 (germline): SGHRS, YFSETQ. V trimming: 5 bases; J trimming: 0 bases; junction bases outside the gene matches: 9. CDR3 length: 16 residues. CDR3 DNA: TGCGCCAGCAGGAAGAATCCGGGACAGAGCACAGATACGCAGTATTTT. The encoded protein is CASRKNPGQSTDTQYF.

The genes are TRBV5-1 and TRBJ1-2; 8 nucleotides agree with TRBD1. CDR1 is SGHRS and CDR2 is YFSETQ in the germline V gene. V gave up 3 bases and J gave up 5 bases; unmatched junction bases: 6. CDR3 length: 14 residues. The CDR3 nucleotides read TGCGCCAGCAGCTCTAGCGACAGGGGTTATGGCTACACCTTC. Residues: CASSSSDRGYGYTF.